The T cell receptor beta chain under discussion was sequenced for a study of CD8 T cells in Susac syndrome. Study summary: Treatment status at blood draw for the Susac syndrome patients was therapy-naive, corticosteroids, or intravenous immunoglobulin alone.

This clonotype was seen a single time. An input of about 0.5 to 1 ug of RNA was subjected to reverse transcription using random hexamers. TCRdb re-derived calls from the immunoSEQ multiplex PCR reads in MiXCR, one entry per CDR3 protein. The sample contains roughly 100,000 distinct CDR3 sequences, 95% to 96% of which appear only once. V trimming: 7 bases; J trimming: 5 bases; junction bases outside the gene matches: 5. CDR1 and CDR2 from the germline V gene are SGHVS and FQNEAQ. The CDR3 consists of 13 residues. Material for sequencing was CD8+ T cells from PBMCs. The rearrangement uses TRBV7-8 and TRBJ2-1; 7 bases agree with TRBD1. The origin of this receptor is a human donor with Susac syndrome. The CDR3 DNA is TGTGCCAGCACCCGGGACAGTAACAATGAGCAGTTCTTC. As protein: CASTRDSNNEQFF.